The T cell receptor beta chain under discussion was sequenced for a study of monozygotic twins with inflammatory bowel disease. This CDR3 has 18 amino acids. Germline V CDR1 and CDR2: SGHAT, FQNNGV. For every sample, eight separate reactions were used to make cDNA. Two rounds of nested PCR, of roughly 15 and 9 cycles, were run on TCRalpha and TCRbeta cDNA. TCRdb reanalyzed the 5' RACE reads, giving one entry per CDR3 protein sequence and no DNA. Its table lists 350,000 to 550,000 distinct CDR3 sequences. This sequence joins TRBV11-2 and TRBJ2-2; the D call from TCRdb, TRBD2, cannot be confirmed without DNA. Sequencing used blood. The TCR originated in a human donor with ulcerative colitis or Crohn's disease, or a healthy co-twin of an affected twin (not recorded which). This CDR3 reads CASSLIAGLGLAYGELFF.